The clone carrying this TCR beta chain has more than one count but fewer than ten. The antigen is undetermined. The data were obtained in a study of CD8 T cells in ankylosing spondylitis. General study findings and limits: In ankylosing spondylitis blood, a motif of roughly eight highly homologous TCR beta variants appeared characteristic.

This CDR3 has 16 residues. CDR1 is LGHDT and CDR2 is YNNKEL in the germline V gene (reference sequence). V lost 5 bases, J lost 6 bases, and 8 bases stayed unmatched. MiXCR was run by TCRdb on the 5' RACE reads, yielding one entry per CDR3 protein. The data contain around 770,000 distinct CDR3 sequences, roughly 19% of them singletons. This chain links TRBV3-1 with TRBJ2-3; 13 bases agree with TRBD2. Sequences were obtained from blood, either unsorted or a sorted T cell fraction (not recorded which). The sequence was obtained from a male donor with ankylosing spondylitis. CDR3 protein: CASSFTSGGAVDTQYF. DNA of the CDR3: TGTGCCAGCAGCTTTACTAGCGGGGGGGCCGTGGATACGCAGTATTTT.